The rows below give T cell receptor beta chains drawn from one sample of a study of blood T cell repertoires in COVID-19. Method: immunoSEQ multiplex PCR; TCRdb's copy keeps in-frame clones and lacks some. The sample lists over 200,000 clones, about nine tenths occurring once. Sequences were obtained from peripheral blood. Receptor source: a young adult with COVID-19, enrolled during active disease. CDR3s leave out the opening cysteine and the closing phenylalanine or tryptophan.

v_call,j_call,cdr3_aa
TRBV6-5,TRBJ1-1,ASRSGVGTEAF
TRBV9,TRBJ1-5,ASSVDEGNQPQH
TRBV14,TRBJ2-3,ASSRSGLFTDTQY
TRBV27,TRBJ1-2,ASSLGQVGGYT
TRBV2,TRBJ1-6,ASSEMGQSNSPLH
TRBV5-5,TRBJ1-1,ASSLIFLSSTIQEPIEAF
TRBV3-1/TRBV3-2,TRBJ1-1,ASSQDEFQGRGKNTEAF
TRBV7-9,TRBJ2-7,ASSIEAYEQY
TRBV5-1,TRBJ2-7,ASSSGLAGRYEQY
TRBV7-9,TRBJ1-1,ASSLQGLKAF
TRBV5-8,TRBJ2-5,ASSLGGSQETQY
TRBV10-2,TRBJ2-7,ASRLAGGEYYEQY
TRBV12-5,TRBJ2-2,ASGLTTSGRGETGELF
TRBV9,TRBJ2-1,ASSDQGGNEQF
TRBV14,TRBJ2-1,ASSPESVPEQF
TRBV6-5,TRBJ1-2,ASSRQGDYGYT
TRBV12-5,TRBJ1-6,ASGLVQLGHGNSPLH
TRBV6-2/TRBV6-3,TRBJ2-3,ASSYWRGNTDTQY
TRBV7-2,TRBJ1-3,ASSLEQGNTIY
TRBV6-2/TRBV6-3,TRBJ2-5,ASSQPSPGETQY
TRBV15,TRBJ1-1,ATSRSGSTEAF
TRBV28,TRBJ1-1,ASSLSRGGYTEAF
TRBV6-5,TRBJ2-7,ASSYSRVPYEQY
TRBV11-2,TRBJ1-1,ASSRDNANTEAF
TRBV7-9,TRBJ1-2,ASSLGQPPGY
TRBV25-1,TRBJ2-4,ASSVGAGFGRNIQY
TRBV19,TRBJ2-2,ASSISPWLAVNTGELF
TRBV24-1,TRBJ2-2,ATSDLPAGGTGELF
TRBV10-1,TRBJ2-5,ASSGPGVETQY
TRBV21-1,TRBJ2-2,ASSNRELF
TRBV19,TRBJ1-6,ASSSVPPSPLH
TRBV6-7,TRBJ2-7,ASSTPGQGAEEQY
TRBV11-2,TRBJ1-3,ASSFQGLGRVISGNTIY
TRBV6-5,TRBJ1-4,ASSSMAGGRNEKLF
TRBV13,TRBJ2-2,ASLSGTGNTGELF
TRBV6-5,TRBJ2-3,ASSSGQGVTDTQY
TRBV11-1,TRBJ2-2,ASRLGGAGTGELF
TRBV27,TRBJ2-7,ASSLGASSSYEQY
TRBV24-1,TRBJ2-5,ATGGPSGGVETQY
TRBV5-1,TRBJ1-1,ASSLFSGNTEAF
TRBV5-4,TRBJ2-5,ASSLLGEETQY
TRBV7-7,TRBJ1-4,ASSLITGTGEKLF